The clone carrying this TCR beta chain was found once. Its matching antigen is unknown. This table comes from immunoSEQ multiplex PCR, and its TCRdb copy is limited to in-frame clones, with some not included. The data contain 65,000 to 85,000 clones, approximately 85% of them singletons. These data come from a study of OX40 agonist ivuxolimab in advanced cancers. Study context: Males comprised 82.7% of the group, whose mean age was about 61 years (range 23 to 79). The study's findings and limits: Clonal expansion by week 6 occurred in CD4+ and CD8+ blood T cells (at 0.1 to 3.0 mg/kg). Researchers did not establish what antigens the expanded peripheral T cells target.

The CDR3 consists of 16 residues. In germline, CDR1 is SGHRS, CDR2 YFSETQ. V lost 1 base, J lost 6 bases, and 16 bases lay in between. The source of this sequence is an adult with an advanced solid tumor such as melanoma, head and neck, liver or kidney cancer. The V call is TRBV5-1, the J call TRBJ2-2, with D perhaps TRBD2 (6 bases). The sequences come from CD4+ or CD8+ T cells sorted from blood, collected in a trial of the OX40 agonist ivuxolimab. CDR3 sequence (DNA): TGCGCCAGCAGCTTGTTGTTGGAGGGGCCCCCCGGGGAGCTGTTTTTT. It translates to CASSLLLEGPPGELFF.